Listed below are T cell receptor beta chains from one sample, sequenced in a study of human T cells and chemical hapten exposure. TCRdb independently ran MiXCR on the RACE reads; one entry per CDR3 protein. The sample shows roughly 72,000 distinct CDR3 sequences, about a tenth of them seen only once. Source: whole blood, taken in connection with sensitization to the hapten diphenylcyclopropenone (DPC). The receptors here all came from a woman aged 45-60 years with alopecia areata. Some clones in this sample may be carry-over from other donors' samples. Each CDR3 is given with its conserved first and last residue. Fields, in order: clone size, V gene, D gene, J gene, CDR3 DNA, CDR3 protein. D genes are given only for firm matches. Size tells how often a clone was seen (once, few, many) or the class of an expanded clone, and some rows leave it out.

NA	TRBV3-1	TRBD1	TRBJ2-7	TGTGCCAGCAGCCACCAGGGGACAGGCGGGGAGCAGTACTTC	CASSHQGTGGEQYF
NA	TRBV29-1	NA	TRBJ2-3	TGCAGCGTTGCACGCACAGATACGCAGTATTTT	CSVARTDTQYF
NA	TRBV12-3/TRBV12-4	NA	TRBJ1-3	TGTGCCAGCAGCGGGATCTCTGGAAACACCATATATTTT	CASSGISGNTIYF
NA	TRBV4-1	TRBD1	TRBJ1-5	TGCGCCAGCAGCCAGTTACAGGGGTGGAATCAGCCCCAGCATTTT	CASSQLQGWNQPQHF
NA	TRBV7-6	TRBD2	TRBJ2-1	TGTGCCAGCAGCTTACTAGCGGGAGGTGGCAATGAGCAGTTCTTC	CASSLLAGGGNEQFF
NA	TRBV12-3/TRBV12-4	NA	TRBJ2-3	TGTGCCAGCAGTTTCACCTCAGGCGATACGCAGTATTTT	CASSFTSGDTQYF
once	TRBV20-1	TRBD2	TRBJ2-1	TGCAGTGCTAGAGATTCTAGCGGGAGATCGAATGAGCAGTTCTTC	CSARDSSGRSNEQFF
NA	TRBV20-1	NA	TRBJ2-3	TGCAGTGCCAACGTACGGGAATACGGCACAGATACGCAGTATTTT	CSANVREYGTDTQYF
many	TRBV4-1	TRBD2	TRBJ2-7	TGCGCCAGCAGCCAAGATGGGCTAGCGGGAGTTAGGAGCTCCTACGAGCAGTACTTC	CASSQDGLAGVRSSYEQYF
few	TRBV4-2	NA	TRBJ2-5	TGTGCCAGCAGCTCCATAGGGGGAGGCGTGATCCAAGAGACCCAGTACTTC	CASSSIGGGVIQETQYF
few	TRBV3-1	NA	TRBJ2-3	TGTGCCAGCAGCCAAGATCTGGGGTCTAGCACAGATACGCAGTATTTT	CASSQDLGSSTDTQYF
NA	TRBV11-2	NA	TRBJ1-1	TGTGCCAGCAGCTCGCATCGAACTCCCCCGGGACGCCGGGACACTGAAGCTTTCTTT	CASSSHRTPPGRRDTEAFF
few	TRBV12-3/TRBV12-4	TRBD1	TRBJ1-1	TGTGCCAGCAGTTTTAGGACAGGAGAAGTTGGAAACACTGAAGCTTTCTTT	CASSFRTGEVGNTEAFF
many	TRBV20-1	NA	TRBJ2-7	TGCAGTGCTAGAGATAAGGGGAGGGGGCCCTACGAGCAGTACTTC	CSARDKGRGPYEQYF
NA	TRBV20-1	NA	TRBJ2-5	TGCAGTGCTGGAACACAGGGTCAAGAGACCCAGTACTTC	CSAGTQGQETQYF
many	TRBV2	TRBD2	TRBJ2-1	TGTGCCAGCAGACTAGCGAGCTCCTACAATGAGCAGTTCTTC	CASRLASSYNEQFF
few	TRBV18	NA	TRBJ1-4	TGTGCCAGCTCGGGGATGCATGCAACTAATGAAAAACTGTTTTTT	CASSGMHATNEKLFF
many	TRBV20-1	NA	TRBJ2-7	TGCAGTGCGCCAAGCCCCGGGACTTCCCCCGCCGAGCAGTACTTC	CSAPSPGTSPAEQYF
few	TRBV7-2	NA	TRBJ2-7	TGTGCCAGCAGCGCGAGCTCCTACGAGCAGTACTTC	CASSASSYEQYF
NA	TRBV7-3	NA	TRBJ1-5	TGTGCCAGCAGCCCAAGGGGGAAAGCTCCTAGCAATCAGCCCCAGCATTTT	CASSPRGKAPSNQPQHF
few	TRBV18	TRBD2	TRBJ2-7	TGTGCCAGCTCTCGGACCCGCCTAGTGGGACTAGCGACTAGCTCCTACGAGCAGTACTTC	CASSRTRLVGLATSSYEQYF
few	TRBV7-9	TRBD1	TRBJ1-1	TGTGCCAGCAGCTTAGTGGGCAGGGGGCGAGAAGCTTTCTTT	CASSLVGRGREAFF
few	TRBV28	TRBD1	TRBJ2-3	TGTGCCAGCAGTTACCCAGGGGGCAGCACAGATACGCAGTATTTT	CASSYPGGSTDTQYF
few	TRBV6-4	NA	TRBJ2-2	TGTGCCATCGGGGGACAGTTATGTTTGGGCACCGGGGAGCTGTTTTTT	CAIGGQLCLGTGELFF
NA	TRBV5-1	NA	TRBJ2-6	TGCGCCAGCAGCGCCATAGCCAACGTCCTGACTTTC	CASSAIANVLTF
NA	TRBV29-1	NA	TRBJ2-5	TGCAGCGTTGAAGGGGACGCGACGGAGACCCAGTACTTC	CSVEGDATETQYF
many	TRBV19	NA	TRBJ1-5	TGTGCCAGTAGTCCCTCAGGGGAGGTCCAGCCCCAGCATTTT	CASSPSGEVQPQHF
NA	TRBV28	TRBD1	TRBJ2-5	TGTGCCAGCAGCCCAACCTGGGGGACAGGGGACCAAGAGACCCAGTACTTC	CASSPTWGTGDQETQYF
NA	TRBV2	NA	TRBJ2-1	TGTGCCATCCCGGCCCGGCTAGCGTCTAGCTCCTACAATGAGCAGTTCTTC	CAIPARLASSSYNEQFF
NA	TRBV6-2/TRBV6-3	NA	TRBJ1-5	TGTGCCAGCAGTTACGGTGGGGCAGGGAATCAGCCCCAGCATTTT	CASSYGGAGNQPQHF
few	TRBV2	TRBD1	TRBJ2-5	TGTGCCAGCAGAGACAGGGGGGAGACCCAGTACTTC	CASRDRGETQYF
few	TRBV6-6	NA	TRBJ1-2	TGTGCCAGCAGTTTAGACAGGAACTATGGCTACACCTTC	CASSLDRNYGYTF
NA	TRBV3-1	NA	TRBJ2-1	TGTGCCAGCAGCCCCACTCGGACAGTTAGCAGCTCCTACAATGAGCAGTTCTTC	CASSPTRTVSSSYNEQFF
few	TRBV18	NA	TRBJ2-3	TGTGCCAGCTCAGACACCCAAGCAGTTGCGCAGTATTTT	CASSDTQAVAQYF
once	TRBV18	NA	TRBJ2-5	TGTGCCAGCTCCCACTCACAAGAGACCCAGTACTTC	CASSHSQETQYF
NA	TRBV10-2	NA	TRBJ2-3	TGCGCCAGCAGTGTGCGCACAGATACGCAGTATTTT	CASSVRTDTQYF
NA	TRBV7-2	NA	TRBJ2-3	TGTGCCAGCAGCCCTCAAGGGCAGTCTAGCACAGATACGCAGTATTTT	CASSPQGQSSTDTQYF
few	TRBV30	NA	TRBJ2-3	TGTGCCTGGTCTCAAGGGGAGACGCAGTATTTT	CAWSQGETQYF
NA	TRBV3-1	NA	TRBJ2-6	TGTGCCAGCAGCCAACGTCACCCACGGTACTCTGGGGCCAACGTCCTGACTTTC	CASSQRHPRYSGANVLTF
NA	TRBV21-1	NA	TRBJ2-7	TGTGCCAGCAGCAAAGGGGACTACCCCTACGAGCAGTACTTC	CASSKGDYPYEQYF
NA	TRBV7-2	TRBD1	TRBJ2-5	TGTGCCAGCAGCTTAGCGGCAGGGGGCGGAGGAGAGACCCAGTACTTC	CASSLAAGGGGETQYF
NA	TRBV28	NA	TRBJ1-1	TGTGCCAGCAGTTTAGTGGGAGATAACACTGAAGCTTTCTTT	CASSLVGDNTEAFF
many	TRBV13	TRBD1	TRBJ2-5	TGTGCCAGCAGCAGGCAAAACCGGGACAGGGGCGTTCAAGAGACCCAGTACTTC	CASSRQNRDRGVQETQYF
many	TRBV28	TRBD1	TRBJ2-6	TGTGCCAGCAGGTCTTGGGACAGGGGGTACTCTGGGGCCAACGTCCTGACTTTC	CASRSWDRGYSGANVLTF
many	TRBV5-5	NA	TRBJ1-1	TGTGCCAGCAGCGGCGCCGGGGACACTGAAGCTTTCTTT	CASSGAGDTEAFF
few	TRBV7-6	TRBD2	TRBJ2-1	TGTGCCAGCAGCTCGCAACGGGAGGGGATGTACAATGAGCAGTTCTTC	CASSSQREGMYNEQFF
few	TRBV7-7	NA	TRBJ1-1	TGTGCTAGCAGCCAACCCCGGCAGCAGGCGCCGAACACTGAAGCTTTCTTT	CASSQPRQQAPNTEAFF
few	TRBV28	TRBD2	TRBJ2-7	TGTGCCAGCAGTTCTCTAGCGGGAGCCTCCGTGCAGTACTTC	CASSSLAGASVQYF